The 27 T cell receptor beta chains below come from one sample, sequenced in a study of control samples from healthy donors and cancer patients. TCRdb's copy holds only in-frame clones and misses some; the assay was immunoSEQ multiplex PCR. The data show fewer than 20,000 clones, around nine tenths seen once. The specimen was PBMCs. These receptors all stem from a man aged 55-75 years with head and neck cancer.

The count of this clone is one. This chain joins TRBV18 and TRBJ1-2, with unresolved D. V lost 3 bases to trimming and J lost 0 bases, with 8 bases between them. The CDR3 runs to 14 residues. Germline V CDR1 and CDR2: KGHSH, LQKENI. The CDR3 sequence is CASSPAAANYGYTF. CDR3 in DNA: TGTGCCAGCTCACCGGCAGCAGCTAACTATGGCTACACCTTC.

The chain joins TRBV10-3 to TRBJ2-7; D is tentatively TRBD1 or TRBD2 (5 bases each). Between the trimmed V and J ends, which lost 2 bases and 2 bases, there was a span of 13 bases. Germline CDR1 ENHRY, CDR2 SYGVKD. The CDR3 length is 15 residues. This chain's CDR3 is CAISEPRDAAYEQYF. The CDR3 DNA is TGTGCCATCAGTGAGCCCCGGGACGCAGCCTACGAGCAGTACTTC.

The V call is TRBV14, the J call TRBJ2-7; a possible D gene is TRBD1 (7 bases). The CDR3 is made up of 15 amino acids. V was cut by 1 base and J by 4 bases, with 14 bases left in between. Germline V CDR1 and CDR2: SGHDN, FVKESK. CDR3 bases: TGTGCCAGCAGCCAAGGGGGGCGGGACAGATACGAGCAGTACTTC. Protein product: CASSQGGRDRYEQYF.

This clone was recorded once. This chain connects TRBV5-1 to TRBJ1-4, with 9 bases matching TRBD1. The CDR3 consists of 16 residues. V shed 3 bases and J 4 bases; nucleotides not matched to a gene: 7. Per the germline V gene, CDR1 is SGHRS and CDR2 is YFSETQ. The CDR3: CASSSTGGPRNEKLFF. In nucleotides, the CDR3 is TGCGCCAGCAGCTCTACAGGGGGCCCCCGTAATGAAAAACTGTTTTTT.

CDR3 sequence reads: CTSSPSGVAGASTDTQYF. The CDR3 bases are TGCACCAGCAGCCCCTCGGGGGTAGCGGGGGCTAGCACAGATACGCAGTATTTT. The chain joins TRBV1 to TRBJ2-3; no check of the table's D call, TRBD2, against the DNA was made. TRBV1 is a documented pseudogene. This CDR3 region has 18 residues.

CDR3 residues: CASSLRQGLFYEQYF. The DNA for the CDR3 is TGTGCCAGCAGCTTGCGCCAGGGCCTATTCTACGAGCAGTACTTC. The rearrangement joins TRBV5-6 to TRBJ2-7, with D maybe TRBD1 (5 bases). CDR3 length: 15 amino acids. Germline V lookup: CDR1 SGHDT, CDR2 YYEEEE. Trimming took off 1 base at V and 3 bases at J, with 14 bases between the two ends.

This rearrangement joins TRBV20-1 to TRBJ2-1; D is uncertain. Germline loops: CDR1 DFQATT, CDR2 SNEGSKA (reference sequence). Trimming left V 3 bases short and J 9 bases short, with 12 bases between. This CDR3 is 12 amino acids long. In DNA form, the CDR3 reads TGCAGTGCTAGTCCCGTAGTCCGTGAGCAGTTCTTC. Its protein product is CSASPVVREQFF.

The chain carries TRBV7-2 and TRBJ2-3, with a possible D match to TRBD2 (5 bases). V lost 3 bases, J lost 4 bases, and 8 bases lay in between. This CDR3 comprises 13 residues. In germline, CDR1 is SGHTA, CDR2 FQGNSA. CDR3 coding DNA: TGTGCCAGCAGCTTGACTACCCCAGATACGCAGTATTTT. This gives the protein CASSLTTPDTQYF.

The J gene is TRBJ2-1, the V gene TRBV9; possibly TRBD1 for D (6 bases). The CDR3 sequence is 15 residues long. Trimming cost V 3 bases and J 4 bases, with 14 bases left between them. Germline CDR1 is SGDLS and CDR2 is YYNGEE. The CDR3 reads CASSEQGGLYNEQFF. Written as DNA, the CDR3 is TGTGCCAGCAGCGAACAGGGTGGACTTTACAATGAGCAGTTCTTC.

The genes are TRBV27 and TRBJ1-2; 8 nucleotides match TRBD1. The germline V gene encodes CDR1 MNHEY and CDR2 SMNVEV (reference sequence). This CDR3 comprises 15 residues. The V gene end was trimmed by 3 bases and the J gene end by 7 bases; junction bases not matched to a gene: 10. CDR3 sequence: CASSLEGQGGSGYTF. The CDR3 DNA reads TGTGCCAGCAGTTTGGAAGGACAGGGAGGATCTGGCTACACCTTC.

Here the CDR3 DNA reads TGTGCCAGCAGCTCGAAAGAGACCCAGTACTTC. It specifies CASSSKETQYF. The rearrangement joins TRBV2 to TRBJ2-5; D remains unclear. Germline-derived CDR1 and CDR2 are SNHLY and FYNNEI. This CDR3 region has 11 residues. V was trimmed by 6 bases and J by 3 bases, leaving 5 bases between them.

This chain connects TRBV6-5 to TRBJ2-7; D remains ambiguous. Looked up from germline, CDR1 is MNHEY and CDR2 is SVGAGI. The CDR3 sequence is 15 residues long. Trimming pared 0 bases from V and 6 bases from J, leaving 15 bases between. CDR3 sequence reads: CASSYSNAGIAEQYF. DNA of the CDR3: TGTGCCAGCAGTTACTCGAATGCAGGAATAGCCGAGCAGTACTTC.

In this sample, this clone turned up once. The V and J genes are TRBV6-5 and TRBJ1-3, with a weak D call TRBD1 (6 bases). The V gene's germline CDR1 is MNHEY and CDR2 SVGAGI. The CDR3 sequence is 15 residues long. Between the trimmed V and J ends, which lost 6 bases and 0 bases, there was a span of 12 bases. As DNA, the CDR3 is TGTGCCAGCAGGGGGCAGGGGCTCTCTGGAAACACCATATATTTT. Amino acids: CASRGQGLSGNTIYF.

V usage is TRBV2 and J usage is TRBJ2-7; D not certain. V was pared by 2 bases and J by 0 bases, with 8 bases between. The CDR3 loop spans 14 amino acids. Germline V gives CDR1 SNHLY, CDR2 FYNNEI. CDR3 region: CASSETASSYEQYF. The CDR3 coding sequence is TGTGCCAGCAGTGAAACAGCTAGCTCCTACGAGCAGTACTTC.

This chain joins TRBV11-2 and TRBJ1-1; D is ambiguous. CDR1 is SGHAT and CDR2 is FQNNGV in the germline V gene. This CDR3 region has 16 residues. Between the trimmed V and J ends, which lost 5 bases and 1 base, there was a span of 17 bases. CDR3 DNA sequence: TGTGCCAGCAGCCCATACCGGGTCCCACCGAACACTGAAGCTTTCTTT. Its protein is CASSPYRVPPNTEAFF.

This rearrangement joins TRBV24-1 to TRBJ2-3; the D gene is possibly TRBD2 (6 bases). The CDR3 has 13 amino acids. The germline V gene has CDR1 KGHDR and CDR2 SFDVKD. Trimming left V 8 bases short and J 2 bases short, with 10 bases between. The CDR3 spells CATTGLLTDTQYF. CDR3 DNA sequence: TGTGCCACCACCGGACTACTCACAGATACGCAGTATTTT.

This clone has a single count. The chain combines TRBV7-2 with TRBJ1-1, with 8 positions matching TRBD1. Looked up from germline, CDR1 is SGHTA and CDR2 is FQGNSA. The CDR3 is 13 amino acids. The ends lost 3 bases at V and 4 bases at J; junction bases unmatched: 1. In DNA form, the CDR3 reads TGTGCCAGCAGCTTTGACAGGGGCACTGAAGCTTTCTTT. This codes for CASSFDRGTEAFF. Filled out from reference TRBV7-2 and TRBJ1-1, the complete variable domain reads GAGVSQSPSNKVTEKGKDVELRCDPISGHTALYWYRQSLGQGLEFLIYFQGNSAPDKSGLPSDRFSAERTGGSVSTLTIQRTQQEDSAVYLCASSFDRGTEAFFGQGTRLTVV.

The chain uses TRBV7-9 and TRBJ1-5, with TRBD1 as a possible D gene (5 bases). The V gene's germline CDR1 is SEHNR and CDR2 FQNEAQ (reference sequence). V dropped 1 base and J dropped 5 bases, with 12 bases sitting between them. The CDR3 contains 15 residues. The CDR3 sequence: CASSLEGWGDQPQHF. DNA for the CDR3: TGTGCCAGCAGCTTAGAGGGATGGGGGGATCAGCCCCAGCATTTT.

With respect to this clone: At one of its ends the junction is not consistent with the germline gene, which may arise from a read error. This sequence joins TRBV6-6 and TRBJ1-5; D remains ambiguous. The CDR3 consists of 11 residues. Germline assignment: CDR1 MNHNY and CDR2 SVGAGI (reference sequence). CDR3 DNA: TGTGCCACCAGTTTGGGTCAGCCCCAGCATTTT. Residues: CATSLGQPQHF.

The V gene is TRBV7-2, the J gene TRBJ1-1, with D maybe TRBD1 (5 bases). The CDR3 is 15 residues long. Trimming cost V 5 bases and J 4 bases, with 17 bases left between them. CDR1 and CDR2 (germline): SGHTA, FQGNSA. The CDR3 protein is CASSRGRPKGTEAFF. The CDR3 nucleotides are TGTGCCAGCAGCCGGGGACGGCCTAAGGGCACTGAAGCTTTCTTT.

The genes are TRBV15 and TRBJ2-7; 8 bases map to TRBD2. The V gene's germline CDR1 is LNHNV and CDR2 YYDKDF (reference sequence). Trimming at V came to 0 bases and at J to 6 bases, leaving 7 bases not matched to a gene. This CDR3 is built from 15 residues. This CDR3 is CATSRDKAGAIEQYF. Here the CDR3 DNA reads TGTGCCACCAGCAGAGACAAAGCGGGGGCGATCGAGCAGTACTTC.

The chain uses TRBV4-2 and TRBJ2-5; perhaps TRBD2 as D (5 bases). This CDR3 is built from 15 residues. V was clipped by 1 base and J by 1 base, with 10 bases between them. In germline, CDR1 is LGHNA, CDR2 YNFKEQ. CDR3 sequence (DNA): TGTGCCAGCAGCCAAGGGCGGGCTCTCCAAGAGACCCAGTACTTC. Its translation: CASSQGRALQETQYF.

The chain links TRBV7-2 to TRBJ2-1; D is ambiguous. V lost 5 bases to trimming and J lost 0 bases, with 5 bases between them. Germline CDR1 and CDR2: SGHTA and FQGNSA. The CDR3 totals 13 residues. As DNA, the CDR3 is TGTGCCAGCAGCCCCCTCTCCTACAATGAGCAGTTCTTC. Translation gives CASSPLSYNEQFF.

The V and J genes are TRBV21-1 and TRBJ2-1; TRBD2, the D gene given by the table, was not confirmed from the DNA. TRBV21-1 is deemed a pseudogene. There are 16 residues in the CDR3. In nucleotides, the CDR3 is TGTGCCAGCAGCCCTCGGACTAGCGGGTCGTACAATGAGCAGTTCTTC. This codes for CASSPRTSGSYNEQFF.

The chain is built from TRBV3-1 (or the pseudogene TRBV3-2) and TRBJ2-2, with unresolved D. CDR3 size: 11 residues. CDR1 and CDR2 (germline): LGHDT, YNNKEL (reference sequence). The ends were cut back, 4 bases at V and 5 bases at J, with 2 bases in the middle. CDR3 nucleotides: TGTGCCAGCAGCCGGACCGGGGAGCTGTTTTTT. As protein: CASSRTGELFF.

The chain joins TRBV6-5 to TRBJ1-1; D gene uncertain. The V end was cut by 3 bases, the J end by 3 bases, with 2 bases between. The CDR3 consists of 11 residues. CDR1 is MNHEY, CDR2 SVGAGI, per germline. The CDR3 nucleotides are TGTGCCAGCAGTTATTACACTGAAGCTTTCTTT. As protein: CASSYYTEAFF.

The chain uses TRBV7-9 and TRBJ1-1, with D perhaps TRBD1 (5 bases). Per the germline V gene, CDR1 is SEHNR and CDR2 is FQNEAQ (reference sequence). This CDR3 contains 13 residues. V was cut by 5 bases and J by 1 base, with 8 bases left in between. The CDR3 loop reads CASSRQRNTEAFF. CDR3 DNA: TGTGCCAGCAGCCGACAGAGGAACACTGAAGCTTTCTTT.